This T cell receptor (beta chain) was sequenced during a study of glioma-infiltrating T cells after dendritic cell vaccination. This CDR3 spans 16 amino acids. Looked up from germline, CDR1 is SGDLS and CDR2 is YYNGEE. With V trimmed by 2 bases and J by 3 bases, 8 bases remained unmatched. The assay was immunoSEQ multiplex PCR, and TCRdb's table has in-frame clones only and misses some. This table has approximately 100,000 clones, about four fifths appearing once. This sequence originates from a human donor with glioblastoma. This specimen consisted of blood, obtained before dendritic cell vaccination. V is TRBV9 and J is TRBJ2-3, with TRBD2 matching 8 bases. CDR3 sequence (DNA): TGTGCCAGCAGCGTCGGGGGGGGGTCGATTACAGATACGCAGTATTTT. The encoded protein is CASSVGGGSITDTQYF. Full variable domain (rest looked up from reference TRBV9 and TRBJ2-3): DSGVTQTPKHLITATGQRVTLRCSPRSGDLSVYWYQQSLDQGLQFLIQYYNGEERAKGNILERFSAQQFPDLHSELNLSSLELGDSALYFCASSVGGGSITDTQYFGPGTRLTVL.